This entry describes one TCR beta chain. This record belongs to a study of T cell repertoires in aging, cancer and after chemotherapy. Multiplex touch-down PCR with TRB-A/B primers amplified rearranged V-D-J TRB sequences. Via MiXCR, TCRdb re-called the multiplex PCR reads, giving one row per CDR3 protein. The top ten hold 10% of the sample, which has about 1,100 distinct CDR3 sequences, more than 45% seen once. The V end was cut by 6 bases, the J end by 0 bases, with 11 bases between. The CDR3 is 14 amino acids. Germline CDR1 and CDR2: SEHNR and FQNEAQ (reference sequence). Amplification of TCR beta used genomic DNA extracted from peripheral blood.

This rearrangement joins TRBV7-9 to TRBJ1-2; no firm D call. The sequence was collected from a human donor with a solid tumor. The donor label of this sample is uncertain. Sequenced sample: blood. CDR3 loop: CASRPDTSNYGYTF. CDR3 bases: TGTGCCAGCAGACCCGACACCTCTAACTATGGCTACACCTTC.